These 15 T cell receptor beta chains were all obtained from the same sample, sequenced in a study of blood T cells in healthy people across ages. Sample-barcoded 5' priming and a J-beta primer mix drove a second PCR of 7 to 11 cycles. TCRdb reprocessed the 5' RACE reads via MiXCR and lists one record per CDR3 protein. Among about 1.1 million distinct CDR3 sequences listed, around two fifths were seen once. The sample comprised blood. All receptors derive from a man aged 18-30 years in good health.

The sample holds a few counts of this clonotype. The chain links TRBV20-1 to TRBJ2-3, with 8 nucleotides matching TRBD2. The germline V gene encodes CDR1 DFQATT and CDR2 SNEGSKA (reference sequence). The CDR3 has 13 residues. J was trimmed by 4 bases and V by 6 bases; bases with no gene match: 6. The CDR3 DNA follows: TGCAGTGCCCAGGGACTAGATGCAGATACGCAGTATTTT. Translating it yields CSAQGLDADTQYF.

This clonotype has a handful of counts. This sequence joins TRBV7-9 and TRBJ1-2; 10 bases align to TRBD1. Germline V gene data show CDR1 as SEHNR and CDR2 as FQNEAQ (reference sequence). Unmatched junction bases numbered 14, after V lost 3 bases and J lost 7 bases. The CDR3 sequence is 17 residues long. CDR3 amino acids: CASSFPNQDRGNSGYTF. The CDR3 DNA follows: TGTGCCAGCAGCTTTCCGAACCAGGACAGGGGGAATTCTGGCTACACCTTC.

In its sample, this clonotype was seen a few times. This chain uses TRBV7-9 with TRBJ1-1; 7 positions agree with TRBD1. Germline values: CDR1 SEHNR, CDR2 FQNEAQ (reference sequence). This CDR3 is built from 13 residues. CDR3 in amino acids: CVGGQQLNTEAFF. The CDR3 bases are TGTGTTGGGGGACAGCAACTGAACACTGAAGCTTTCTTT.

This clonotype showed up just a few times. CDR3 amino acids: CSARKGTLNEQFF. The CDR3 DNA reads as TGCAGTGCTAGGAAGGGAACCCTTAATGAGCAGTTCTTC. The chain recombines TRBV20-1 with TRBJ2-1, with unresolved D. The CDR3 extends over 13 amino acids. Germline assignment: CDR1 DFQATT and CDR2 SNEGSKA (reference sequence). V lost 3 bases and J 7 bases, leaving 13 bases between the germline ends.

J is TRBJ1-4 and V is TRBV27; 8 positions match TRBD1. Germline V lookup: CDR1 MNHEY, CDR2 SMNVEV (reference sequence). V shed 1 base and J 4 bases; nucleotides not matched to a gene: 2. The CDR3 length is 15 residues. The CDR3 nucleotides read TGTGCCAGCAGTTTATGGGGACAGGTTAATGAAAAACTGTTTTTT. Its protein is CASSLWGQVNEKLFF.

This clonotype appeared many times. V is TRBV9 and J is TRBJ2-2; TRBD2 is a possible D gene (6 bases). The V and J ends lost 0 bases and 3 bases respectively, with 15 bases between them. The CDR3 contains 17 residues. In germline, CDR1 is SGDLS, CDR2 YYNGEE. The CDR3 sequence is CASSVAQGLQDTGELFF. CDR3 coding DNA: TGTGCCAGCAGCGTAGCTCAAGGACTACAAGACACCGGGGAGCTGTTTTTT.

As for this clonotype: Given the absence of the conserved phenylalanine or tryptophan at the CDR3 end, a read error is likely. The V call is TRBV7-9, the J call TRBJ1-2; D is perhaps TRBD1 (5 bases). This CDR3 has 15 amino acids. Trimming stripped 3 bases from V and 5 bases from J, with 16 bases between. CDR1 SEHNR and CDR2 FQNEAQ come from the germline V gene (reference sequence). DNA for the CDR3: TGTGCCAGCAGCTTCGGGGGAGGTCAGTTTTATGGCTACACCGTC. Amino acid sequence: CASSFGGGQFYGYTV.

This clonotype was seen a handful of times. V and J are TRBV18 and TRBJ2-1; possibly TRBD1 or TRBD2 for D (5 bases each). The CDR3 has 15 amino acids. Germline CDR1 is KGHSH and CDR2 is LQKENI. The ends were cut back, 3 bases at V and 0 bases at J, with 9 bases in the middle. The CDR3 reads CASSPRDPSYNEQFF. DNA for the CDR3: TGTGCCAGCTCACCTCGGGACCCCTCCTACAATGAGCAGTTCTTC.

The chain recombines TRBV20-1 with TRBJ1-6; D gene unclear. This CDR3 is 18 amino acids long. V lost 6 bases and J lost 0, with 21 bases in between. Germline CDR1 reads DFQATT; CDR2 reads SNEGSKA (reference sequence). The CDR3 loop reads CSAPRRVGRSSYNSPLHF. The CDR3, as DNA: TGCAGTGCCCCTCGCCGGGTAGGGAGGAGCTCCTATAATTCACCCCTCCACTTT.

This clonotype was detected only a few times. The gene calls are TRBV12-3 or TRBV12-4 and TRBJ2-3; D not resolved. V was shortened by 7 bases and J by 5 bases, with 7 bases between the two germline ends. The CDR3 is made up of 11 amino acids. The CDR3, as DNA: TGTGCCAGCAAAATCTTAGATACGCAGTATTTT. As protein: CASKILDTQYF.

This clonotype was detected only a few times. V and J are TRBV6-2 or TRBV6-3 and TRBJ2-5; D unresolved. This CDR3 has 13 residues. Trimming took 6 bases from V and 5 from J, leaving 13 bases between them. Germline V CDR1 and CDR2: MNHEY, SVGEGT. The CDR3 sequence: CASSWSRKETQYF. The CDR3 nucleotides read TGTGCCAGCAGCTGGAGTCGGAAGGAGACCCAGTACTTC.

The chain employs TRBV7-9 and TRBJ2-1; possibly TRBD1 or TRBD2 for D (5 bases each). The V end lost 3 bases, the J end lost 2 bases, and 11 bases lay between the germline ends. The CDR3 length is 15 residues. Germline CDR1 is SEHNR and CDR2 is FQNEAQ (reference sequence). The CDR3, as DNA: TGTGCCAGCAGCTTCCGGGACGCTCCCTACAATGAGCAGTTCTTC. It yields the protein CASSFRDAPYNEQFF.

This clonotype was seen a handful of times. The V call is TRBV12-5, the J call TRBJ1-4, with D hard to call. Germline CDR1 is LGHNT and CDR2 is FRNRAP. V was shortened by 9 bases and J by 5 bases, with 7 bases between the two germline ends. There are 11 residues in the CDR3. CDR3 bases: TGTGCTAGCGCCCTAAATGAAAAACTGTTTTTT. This gives the protein CASALNEKLFF.

Ten or more counts support this clonotype. V and J are TRBV6-4 and TRBJ2-1; 7 positions match TRBD2. The germline gives CDR1 MRHNA, CDR2 SNTAGT. The CDR3 runs to 14 residues. Trimming cost V 6 bases and J 0 bases; bases outside gene matches: 2. CDR3 coding DNA: TGTGCCAGCAGCGGGGGGAGCTCCTACAATGAGCAGTTCTTC. Its protein is CASSGGSSYNEQFF.

This clonotype has ten or more counts. This chain links TRBV27 with TRBJ1-5; 11 bases are shared with TRBD1. The germline gives CDR1 MNHEY, CDR2 SMNVEV (reference sequence). The CDR3 is 16 residues long. V lost 5 bases, J lost 5 bases, and 8 bases stayed unmatched. This CDR3 reads CASSPRDRGWHQPQHF. CDR3 bases: TGTGCCAGCAGTCCTAGGGACAGGGGGTGGCATCAGCCCCAGCATTTT.